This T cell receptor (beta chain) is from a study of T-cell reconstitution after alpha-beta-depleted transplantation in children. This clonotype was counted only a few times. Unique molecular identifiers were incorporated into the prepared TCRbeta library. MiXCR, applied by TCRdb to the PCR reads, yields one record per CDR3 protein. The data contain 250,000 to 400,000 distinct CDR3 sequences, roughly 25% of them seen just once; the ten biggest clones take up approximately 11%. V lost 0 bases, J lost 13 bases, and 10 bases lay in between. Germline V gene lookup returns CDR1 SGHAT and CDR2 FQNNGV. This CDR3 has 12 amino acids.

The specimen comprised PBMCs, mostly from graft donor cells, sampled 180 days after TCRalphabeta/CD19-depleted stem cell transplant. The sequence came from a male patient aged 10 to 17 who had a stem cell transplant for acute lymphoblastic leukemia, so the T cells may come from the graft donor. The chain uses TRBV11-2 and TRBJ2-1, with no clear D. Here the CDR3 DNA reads TGTGCCAGCAGCTTAGATCAGGCTCAACAGTTCTTC. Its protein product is CASSLDQAQQFF. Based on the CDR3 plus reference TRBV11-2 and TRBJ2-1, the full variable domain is EAGVAQSPRYKIIEKRQSVAFWCNPISGHATLYWYQQILGQGPKLLIQFQNNGVVDDSQLPKDRFSAERLKGVDSTLKIQPAKLEDSAVYLCASSLDQAQQFFGPGTRLTVL.